Included here is one T cell receptor (beta chain) sequence, with context. Its antigen is as yet unknown. The normal lung sample lay at least 3 cm, and maximally far, from the tumour. This entry belongs to a study of immune cell composition in non-small cell lung cancer. Study details: Most cases were lung adenocarcinoma or squamous cell carcinoma.

Between the trimmed V and J ends, which lost 4 bases and 6 bases, there was a span of 8 bases. Germline CDR1 SGHTA, CDR2 FQGTGA. The CDR3 loop spans 12 amino acids. Method: immunoSEQ multiplex PCR; TCRdb's copy keeps in-frame clones and lacks some. The table includes 6,000 to 8,500 clones, roughly 69% detected once. Whole-study findings and limits: 60% to 75% of squamous and under 35% of adenocarcinoma cases had tumour-associated clones >0.5%.

The V call is TRBV7-3, the J call TRBJ2-3, with D perhaps TRBD1 (5 bases). This clonotype was sampled from a human donor with non-small cell lung cancer. Sequenced: non-adjacent lung tissue. In DNA, the CDR3 is TGTGCCAGCAGCTCCAAGGGGGATACGCAGTATTTT. Translated, it gives CASSSKGDTQYF. The full variable domain, completed using reference TRBV7-3 and TRBJ2-3, is GAGVSQTPSNKVTEKGKYVELRCDPISGHTALYWYRQSLGQGPEFLIYFQGTGAADDSGLPNDRFFAVRPEGSVSTLKIQRTERGDSAVYLCASSSKGDTQYFGPGTRLTVL.